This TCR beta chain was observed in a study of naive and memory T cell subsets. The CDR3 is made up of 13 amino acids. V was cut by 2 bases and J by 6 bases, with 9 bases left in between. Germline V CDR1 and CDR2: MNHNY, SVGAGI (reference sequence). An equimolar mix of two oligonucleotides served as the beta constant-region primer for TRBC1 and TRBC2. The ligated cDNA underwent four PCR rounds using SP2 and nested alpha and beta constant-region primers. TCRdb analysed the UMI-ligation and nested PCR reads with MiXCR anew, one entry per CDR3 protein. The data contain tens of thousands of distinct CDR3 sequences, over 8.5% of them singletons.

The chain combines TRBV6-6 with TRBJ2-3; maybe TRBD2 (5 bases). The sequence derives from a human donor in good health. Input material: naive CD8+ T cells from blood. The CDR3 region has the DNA TGTGCCAGCAGTTACGAGGGCCTCGATACGCAGTATTTT. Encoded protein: CASSYEGLDTQYF.